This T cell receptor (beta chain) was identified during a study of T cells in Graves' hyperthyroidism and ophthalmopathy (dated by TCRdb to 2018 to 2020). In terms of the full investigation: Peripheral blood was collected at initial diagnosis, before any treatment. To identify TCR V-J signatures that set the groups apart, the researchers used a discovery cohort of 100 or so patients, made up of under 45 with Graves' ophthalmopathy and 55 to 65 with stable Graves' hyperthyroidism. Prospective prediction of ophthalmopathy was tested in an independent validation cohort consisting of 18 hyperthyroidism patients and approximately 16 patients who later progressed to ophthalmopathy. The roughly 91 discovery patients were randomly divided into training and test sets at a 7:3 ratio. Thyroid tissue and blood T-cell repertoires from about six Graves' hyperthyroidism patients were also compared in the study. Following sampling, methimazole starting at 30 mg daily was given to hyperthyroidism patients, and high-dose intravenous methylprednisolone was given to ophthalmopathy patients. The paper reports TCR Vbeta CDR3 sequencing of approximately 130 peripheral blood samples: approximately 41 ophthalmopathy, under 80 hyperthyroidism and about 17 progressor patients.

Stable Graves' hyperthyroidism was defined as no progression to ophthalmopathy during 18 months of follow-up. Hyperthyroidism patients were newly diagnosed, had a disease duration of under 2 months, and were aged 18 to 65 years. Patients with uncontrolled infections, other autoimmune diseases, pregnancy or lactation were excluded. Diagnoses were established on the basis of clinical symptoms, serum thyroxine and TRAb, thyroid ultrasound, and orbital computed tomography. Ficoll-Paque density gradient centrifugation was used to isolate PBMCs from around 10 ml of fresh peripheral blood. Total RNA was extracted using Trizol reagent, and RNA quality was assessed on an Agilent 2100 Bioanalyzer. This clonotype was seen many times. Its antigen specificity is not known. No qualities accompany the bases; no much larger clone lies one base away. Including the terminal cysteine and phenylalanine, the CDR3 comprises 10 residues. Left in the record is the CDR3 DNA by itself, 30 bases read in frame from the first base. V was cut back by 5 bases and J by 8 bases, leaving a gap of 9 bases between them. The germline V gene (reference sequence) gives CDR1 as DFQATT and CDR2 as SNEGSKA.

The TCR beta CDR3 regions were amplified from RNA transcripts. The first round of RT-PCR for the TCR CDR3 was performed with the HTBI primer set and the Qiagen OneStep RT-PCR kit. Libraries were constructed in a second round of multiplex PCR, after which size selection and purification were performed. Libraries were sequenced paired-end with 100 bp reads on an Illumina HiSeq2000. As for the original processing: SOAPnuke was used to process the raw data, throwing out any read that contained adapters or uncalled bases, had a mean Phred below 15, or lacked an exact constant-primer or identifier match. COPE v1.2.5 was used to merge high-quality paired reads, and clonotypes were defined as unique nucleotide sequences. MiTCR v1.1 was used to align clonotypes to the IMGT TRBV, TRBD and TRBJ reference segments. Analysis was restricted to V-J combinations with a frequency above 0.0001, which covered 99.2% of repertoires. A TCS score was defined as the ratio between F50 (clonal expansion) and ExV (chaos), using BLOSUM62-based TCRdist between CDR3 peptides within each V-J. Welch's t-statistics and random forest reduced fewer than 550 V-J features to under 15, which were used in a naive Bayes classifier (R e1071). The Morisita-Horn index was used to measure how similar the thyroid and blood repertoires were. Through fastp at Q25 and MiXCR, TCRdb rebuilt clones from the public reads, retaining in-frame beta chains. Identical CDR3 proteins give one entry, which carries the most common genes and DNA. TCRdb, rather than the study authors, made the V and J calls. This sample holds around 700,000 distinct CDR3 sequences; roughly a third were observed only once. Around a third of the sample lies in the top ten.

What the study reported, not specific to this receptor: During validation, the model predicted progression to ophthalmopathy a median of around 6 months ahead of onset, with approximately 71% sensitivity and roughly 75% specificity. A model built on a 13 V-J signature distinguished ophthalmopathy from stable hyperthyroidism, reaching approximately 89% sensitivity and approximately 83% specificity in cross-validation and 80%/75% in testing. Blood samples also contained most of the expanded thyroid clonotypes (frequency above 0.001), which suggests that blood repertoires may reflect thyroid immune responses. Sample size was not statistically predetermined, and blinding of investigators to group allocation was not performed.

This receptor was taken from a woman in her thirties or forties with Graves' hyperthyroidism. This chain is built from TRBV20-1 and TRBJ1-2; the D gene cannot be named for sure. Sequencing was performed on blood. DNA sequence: TGCAGTGCTGGACTCCGAGGCTACACCTTC. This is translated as CSAGLRGYTF.